The following is a T cell receptor (beta chain) sequence with its context. What it binds is unknown. Amplification of TCR beta CDR3 regions was performed using RNA transcripts as template. The HTBI primer set drove a first-round RT-PCR of the TCR CDR3. TCRdb recomputed calls from the multiplex PCR reads with MiXCR, one row per CDR3 protein. The sample has 500,000 to 800,000 distinct CDR3 sequences, roughly 14% seen once; the top ten hold about an eighth. It was uncontrolled infection, other autoimmune disease, pregnancy or lactation that excluded patients. This sample stems from a study of T cells in Graves' hyperthyroidism and ophthalmopathy. Findings and caveats of the study: Through a model of 13 V-J features, ophthalmopathy was separated from stable hyperthyroidism.

The sequence came from a woman in her forties or fifties with Graves' ophthalmopathy. Specimen: blood.

The CDR3: CASSDSAFNEQFF. The CDR3 coding sequence is TGTGCCAGCAGTGACTCGGCTTTCAATGAGCAGTTCTTC. This sequence joins TRBV6-1 and TRBJ2-1; the D is unclear. The CDR3 is 13 residues long. Germline CDR1 and CDR2: MNHNS and SASEGT. The germline V and J ends were trimmed by 3 bases and 6 bases, with 9 bases remaining between them.